These T cell receptor beta chains were read from a single sample in a study of cytomegalovirus exposure and HLA in healthy donors. The protocol was immunoSEQ multiplex PCR, while the TCRdb copy is restricted to in-frame clones and leaves out a portion. This sample has some 48,000 clones, with 88% found just once. Sequencing used PBMCs. The receptors shown here come from a woman in her 30s in good health and CMV-seronegative. Both conserved end residues are part of each CDR3. Fields, in order: clone size, V gene, J gene, D gene, CDR3 protein, CDR3 DNA. A D gene is named only where the DNA matches it firmly. The size entry is marked missing in some rows and otherwise reads once, few, many or a size class.

NA	TRBV5-1	TRBJ1-3	NA	CASSLADFGNTIYF	TGCGCCAGCAGCTTGGCGGACTTTGGAAACACCATATATTTT
NA	TRBV28	TRBJ1-4	TRBD1	CASSVLITGVAEKLFF	TGTGCCAGCAGTGTACTTATAACAGGGGTGGCGGAAAAACTGTTTTTT
NA	TRBV27	TRBJ2-7	TRBD1	CASSADRGGEQYF	TGTGCCAGCAGTGCGGACAGGGGAGGCGAGCAGTACTTC
many	TRBV27	TRBJ2-7	NA	CAGPCSGEQYF	TGTGCCGGTCCCTGTTCGGGGGAGCAGTACTTC
NA	TRBV7-8	TRBJ2-3	TRBD2	CASRKISGKRDDTQYF	TGTGCCAGCAGGAAGATTAGCGGGAAACGGGACGATACGCAGTATTTT
once	TRBV11-2	TRBJ1-3	NA	CASSLATGLAGNTIYF	TGTGCCAGCAGCTTAGCTACAGGGCTTGCTGGAAACACCATATATTTT
NA	TRBV27	TRBJ2-3	NA	CASSSLAVGTSTDTQYF	TGTGCCAGCAGTTCCTTAGCGGTTGGGACCTCCACAGATACGCAGTATTTT
NA	TRBV27	TRBJ2-1	TRBD2	CASSPIRGLAGAYNEQFF	TGTGCCAGCAGCCCAATCCGGGGACTAGCGGGAGCCTACAATGAGCAGTTCTTC
NA	TRBV28	TRBJ1-2	NA	CASRKGGNNYGYTF	TGTGCCAGCAGGAAGGGAGGAAACAACTATGGCTACACCTTC
NA	TRBV7-2	TRBJ2-1	NA	CASSSPDFNEQFF	TGTGCCAGCAGCTCCCCAGACTTTAATGAGCAGTTCTTC
NA	TRBV30	TRBJ1-2	NA	CAWSTGLTMGYTF	TGTGCCTGGAGTACTGGATTGACTATGGGCTACACCTTC
NA	TRBV6-5	TRBJ2-7	TRBD2	CASRGLAVDEQYF	TGTGCCAGCCGGGGACTAGCGGTGGACGAGCAGTACTTC
NA	TRBV5-6	TRBJ2-3	TRBD1	CASSFWDRVVDTQYF	TGTGCCAGCAGCTTTTGGGACAGGGTAGTAGATACGCAGTATTTT
once	TRBV7-2	TRBJ2-3	NA	CASRHPIVQGNTDTQYF	TGTGCCAGCAGACACCCCATAGTGCAGGGAAACACAGATACGCAGTATTTT
NA	TRBV28	TRBJ2-1	NA	CASLDLAKSYNEQFF	TGTGCCAGCCTGGATCTAGCGAAATCCTACAATGAGCAGTTCTTC
NA	TRBV29-1	TRBJ2-1	TRBD2	CSVGGLAGVGEQFF	TGCAGCGTTGGGGGACTAGCGGGAGTTGGAGAGCAGTTCTTC
NA	TRBV30	TRBJ1-4	NA	CAWSVKAAGEKLFF	TGTGCCTGGAGTGTCAAGGCGGCGGGTGAAAAACTGTTTTTT
NA	TRBV30	TRBJ2-7	TRBD1	CAWSGDRSYEQYF	TGTGCCTGGAGTGGGGACAGGTCCTACGAGCAGTACTTC
NA	TRBV5-1	TRBJ1-4	TRBD1	CASSLSGTGGEKLFF	TGCGCCAGCAGCCTCTCCGGGACAGGGGGCGAAAAACTGTTTTTT
NA	TRBV9	TRBJ2-7	TRBD2	CASSVGAGGDEQYF	TGTGCCAGCAGCGTAGGCGCGGGAGGGGATGAGCAGTACTTC
NA	TRBV28	TRBJ2-1	NA	CASSAEGFAGSSYNEQFF	TGTGCCAGCAGTGCCGAGGGGTTTGCGGGGAGCTCCTACAATGAGCAGTTCTTC
few	TRBV6-1	TRBJ2-7	NA	CASDDRANFGYEQYF	TGTGCCAGCGACGACAGAGCAAATTTTGGCTACGAGCAGTACTTC
NA	TRBV28	TRBJ1-1	TRBD1	CASRPGGRNTEAFF	TGTGCCAGCAGACCAGGGGGAAGAAACACTGAAGCTTTCTTT
NA	TRBV7-9	TRBJ2-1	NA	CASSHPEGFNEQFF	TGTGCCAGCAGCCACCCGGAGGGGTTTAATGAGCAGTTCTTC
NA	TRBV5-6	TRBJ2-7	NA	CASARSPSYEQYF	TGTGCCAGCGCCCGGTCTCCCTCCTACGAGCAGTACTTC
NA	TRBV28	TRBJ2-7	NA	CASSETAIEQYF	TGTGCCAGCAGCGAGACAGCGATAGAGCAGTACTTC
NA	TRBV7-9	TRBJ2-7	TRBD2	CASSLAAGDHEQYF	TGTGCCAGCAGCTTAGCAGCGGGAGACCACGAGCAGTACTTC
NA	TRBV14	TRBJ2-7	TRBD1	CASSQGTVGAYEQYF	TGTGCCAGCAGCCAGGGGACAGTTGGGGCCTACGAGCAGTACTTC
NA	TRBV9	TRBJ2-3	NA	CASSVLRTDTQYF	TGTGCCAGCAGCGTCCTCCGCACAGATACGCAGTATTTT
NA	TRBV27	TRBJ2-1	TRBD2	CASRRTSSTYNEQFF	TGTGCCAGCAGGCGGACTAGTTCGACCTACAATGAGCAGTTCTTC
NA	TRBV9	TRBJ2-1	TRBD2	CASSEGGTSGREEQFF	TGTGCCAGCAGCGAGGGGGGGACTAGCGGGAGGGAAGAGCAGTTCTTC
NA	TRBV7-8	TRBJ2-1	NA	CASSLGGYLSSYNEQFF	TGTGCCAGCAGCTTAGGGGGCTACCTTAGCTCCTACAATGAGCAGTTCTTC
NA	TRBV7-7	TRBJ2-1	TRBD2	CASSFGTSGSPQFF	TGTGCTAGCAGCTTCGGGACTAGCGGGAGCCCGCAGTTCTTC
NA	TRBV7-8	TRBJ2-1	NA	CASSGGLTYNEQFF	TGTGCCAGCAGCGGAGGACTGACCTACAATGAGCAGTTCTTC
NA	TRBV9	TRBJ2-3	TRBD2	CASSANIPGLAGGPADTQYF	TGTGCCAGCAGCGCCAATATCCCGGGACTAGCGGGAGGGCCTGCAGATACGCAGTATTTT
NA	TRBV11-2	TRBJ2-7	NA	CASSSYNYEQYF	TGTGCCAGCAGCTCGTACAACTACGAGCAGTACTTC
NA	TRBV5-1	TRBJ1-2	NA	CASREGTSSGYGYTF	TGCGCCAGCAGGGAGGGGACGTCCTCCGGCTATGGCTACACCTTC
NA	TRBV7-9	TRBJ2-7	TRBD2	CASSLRGTSPYEQYF	TGTGCCAGCAGCTTACGAGGGACTAGCCCCTACGAGCAGTACTTC
NA	TRBV5-5	TRBJ1-1	TRBD1	CASSLLTGVSTEAFF	TGTGCCAGCAGCTTGCTGACAGGGGTCAGCACTGAAGCTTTCTTT
NA	TRBV28	TRBJ1-1	NA	CASSLEVRGDAAFF	TGTGCCAGCAGTTTAGAGGTAAGAGGAGATGCAGCTTTCTTT
NA	TRBV10-2	TRBJ2-1	TRBD1	CASSEWTGGVNEQFF	TGCGCCAGCAGTGAGTGGACAGGGGGAGTCAATGAGCAGTTCTTC
NA	TRBV6-5	TRBJ1-2	NA	CASSYSFGANYGYTF	TGTGCCAGCAGTTACTCGTTTGGGGCAAACTATGGCTACACCTTC
NA	TRBV28	TRBJ2-3	TRBD2	CASSEASGSSTDTQYF	TGTGCCAGCAGCGAAGCAAGCGGGAGTAGCACAGATACGCAGTATTTT
NA	TRBV27	TRBJ2-7	TRBD1	CASSSGQGPYEQYF	TGTGCCAGCAGTAGCGGACAGGGGCCCTACGAGCAGTACTTC
NA	TRBV6-1	TRBJ2-5	NA	CASSEGQPQIKETQYF	TGTGCCAGCAGTGAAGGACAGCCGCAAATAAAAGAGACCCAGTACTTC
NA	TRBV5-6	TRBJ2-7	TRBD1	CASSLVGDSHYEQYF	TGTGCCAGCAGCTTGGTGGGGGACAGCCACTACGAGCAGTACTTC
NA	TRBV9	TRBJ2-2	TRBD1	CASSVQGAAGELFF	TGTGCCAGCAGCGTACAGGGGGCTGCTGGGGAGCTGTTTTTT
once	TRBV19	TRBJ2-7	NA	CASIRRQGTYEQYF	TGTGCCAGTATCCGCAGGCAGGGGACCTACGAGCAGTACTTC
NA	TRBV30	TRBJ2-7	NA	CAWSVQGPYEQYF	TGTGCCTGGAGTGTCCAGGGGCCCTACGAGCAGTACTTC
NA	TRBV28	TRBJ2-7	TRBD1	CASSITGDWQEQYF	TGTGCCAGCAGTATTACAGGGGATTGGCAAGAGCAGTACTTC